The clone carrying this T cell receptor (delta chain) was recorded a few times. Its antigen is as yet unknown. The data derive from a study of Vδ1+ human thymocytes. Findings of the study overall: Unlike peripheral blood Vdelta1+ controls, thymic delta-chain sequences included around 21% Vdelta2 and few Vdelta3. Thymic TRG and TRD repertoires appeared highly polyclonal, with Gaussian CDR3 length distributions.

CDR1 is TSWWSYY and CDR2 is QGS in the germline V gene. The V end lost 2 bases, the J end lost 11 bases, and 39 bases lay between the germline ends. This CDR3 has 21 amino acids. RNA was extracted from the cells and then reverse transcribed. Multiplex PCR used pooled V-gene forward primers and a constant-region reverse primer to amplify CDR3s. TCRdb reanalysed the multiplex PCR reads via CATT. The sample lists under 85,000 delta-chain clones, around 35% occurring once. The sample comprised Vdelta1+ gamma-delta thymocytes from the thymus. Subset: FACS-sorted CD3+ TCRalphabeta- TCRVdelta1+ TCRVdelta2- thymocytes. This TCR was recovered from a boy less than two years old who had congenital heart surgery. V and J are TRDV1 and TRDJ1; TRDD2 might be the D (9 bases). CDR3 sequence reads: CALGESFPSYSHPEGDSRLIF. The CDR3 DNA sequence: TGTGCTCTTGGGGAATCTTTCCCTTCCTACAGCCACCCGGAGGGGGATAGTCGGCTCATCTTT.